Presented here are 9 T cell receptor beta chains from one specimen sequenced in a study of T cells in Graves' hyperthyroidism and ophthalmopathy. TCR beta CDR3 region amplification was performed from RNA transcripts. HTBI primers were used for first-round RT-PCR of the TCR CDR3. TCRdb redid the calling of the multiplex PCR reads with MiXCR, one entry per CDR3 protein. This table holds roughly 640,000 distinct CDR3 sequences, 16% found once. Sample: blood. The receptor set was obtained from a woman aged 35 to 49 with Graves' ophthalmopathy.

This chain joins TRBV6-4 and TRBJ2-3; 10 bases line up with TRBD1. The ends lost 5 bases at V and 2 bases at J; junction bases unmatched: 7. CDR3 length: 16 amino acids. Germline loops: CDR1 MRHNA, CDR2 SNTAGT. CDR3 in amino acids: CASSPGTGADTDTQYF. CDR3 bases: TGTGCCAGCAGTCCCGGGACAGGGGCCGACACAGATACGCAGTATTTT.

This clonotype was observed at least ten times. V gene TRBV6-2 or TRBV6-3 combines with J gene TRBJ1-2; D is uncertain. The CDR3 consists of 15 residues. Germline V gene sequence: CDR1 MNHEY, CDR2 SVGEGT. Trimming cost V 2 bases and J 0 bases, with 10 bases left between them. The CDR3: CASSYNQEANYGYTF. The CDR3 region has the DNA TGTGCCAGCAGTTACAACCAGGAAGCTAACTATGGCTACACCTTC.

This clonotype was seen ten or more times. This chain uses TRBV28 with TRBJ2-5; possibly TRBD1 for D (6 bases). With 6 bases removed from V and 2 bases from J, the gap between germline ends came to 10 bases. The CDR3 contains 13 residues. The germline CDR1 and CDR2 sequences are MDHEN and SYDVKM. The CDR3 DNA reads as TGTGCCAGCAGCCAAGGGGGTCAAGAGACCCAGTACTTC. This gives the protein CASSQGGQETQYF.

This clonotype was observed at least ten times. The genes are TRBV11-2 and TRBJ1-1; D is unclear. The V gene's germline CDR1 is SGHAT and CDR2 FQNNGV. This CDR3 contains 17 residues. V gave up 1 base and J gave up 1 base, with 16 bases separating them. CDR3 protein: CASSLVGRKRANTEAFF. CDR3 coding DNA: TGTGCCAGCAGCTTAGTCGGGCGTAAACGGGCGAACACTGAAGCTTTCTTT.

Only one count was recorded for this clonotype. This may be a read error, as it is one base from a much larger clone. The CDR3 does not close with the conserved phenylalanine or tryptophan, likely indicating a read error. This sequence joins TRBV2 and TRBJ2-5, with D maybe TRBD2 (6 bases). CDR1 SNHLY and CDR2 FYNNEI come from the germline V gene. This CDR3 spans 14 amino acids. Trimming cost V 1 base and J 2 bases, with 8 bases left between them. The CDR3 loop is CASSEGLGQETQYL. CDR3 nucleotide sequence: TGTGCCAGCAGTGAAGGACTAGGACAAGAGACCCAGTACCTC.

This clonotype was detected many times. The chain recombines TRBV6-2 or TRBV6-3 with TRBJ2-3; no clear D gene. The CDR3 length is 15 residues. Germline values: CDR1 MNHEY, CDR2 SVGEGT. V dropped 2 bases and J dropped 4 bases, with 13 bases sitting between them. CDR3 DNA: TGTGCCAGCAGTTACGGGCCAGGTTCCGCAGATACGCAGTATTTT. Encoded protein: CASSYGPGSADTQYF.

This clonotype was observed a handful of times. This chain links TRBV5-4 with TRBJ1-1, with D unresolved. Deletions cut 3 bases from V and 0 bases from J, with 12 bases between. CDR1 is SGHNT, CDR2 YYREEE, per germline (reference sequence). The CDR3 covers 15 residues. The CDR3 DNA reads TGTGCCAGCAGCTCAAGGGCGCTAATGAACACTGAAGCTTTCTTT. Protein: CASSSRALMNTEAFF.

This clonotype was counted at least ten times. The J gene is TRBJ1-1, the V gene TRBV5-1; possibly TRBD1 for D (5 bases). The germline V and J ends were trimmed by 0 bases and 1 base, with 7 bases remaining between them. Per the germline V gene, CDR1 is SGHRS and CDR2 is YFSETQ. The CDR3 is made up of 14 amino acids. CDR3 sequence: CASSLVGANTEAFF. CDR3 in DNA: TGCGCCAGCAGCTTGGTAGGGGCGAACACTGAAGCTTTCTTT.

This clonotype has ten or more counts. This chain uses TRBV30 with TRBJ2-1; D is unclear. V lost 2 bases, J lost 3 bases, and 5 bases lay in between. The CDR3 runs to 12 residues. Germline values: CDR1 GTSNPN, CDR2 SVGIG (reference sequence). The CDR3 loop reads CAWSRGYNEQFF. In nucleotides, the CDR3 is TGTGCCTGGAGTCGAGGCTACAATGAGCAGTTCTTC.